This TCR beta chain was retrieved from a study of blood T cell repertoires in COVID-19. In germline, CDR1 is ENHRY, CDR2 SYGVKD. The ends lost 5 bases at V and 4 bases at J; junction bases unmatched: 7. The CDR3 covers 14 residues. Authors' methods: The authors estimated nucleated cell counts from reference gene primer amplification. Repertoires were generated with immunoSEQ multiplex PCR, while TCRdb's copy carries only in-frame clones and drops some. The V and J calls and the clone size are those of that table, but D and trimming were determined from the DNA. The sample has about 150,000 clones, about 89% seen once; the top ten hold less than 0.6%.

The chain has TRBV10-3 and TRBJ2-7; 8 nucleotides match TRBD1. The sequence was obtained from a man aged 45-60 years with acute or convalescent COVID-19. The sample taken for sequencing was peripheral blood. The CDR3 protein is CAISPTGEGYEQYV. The DNA for the CDR3 is TGTGCCATCAGTCCGACAGGGGAAGGTTACGAGCAGTACGTC.